This TCR beta chain comes out of a study of cytomegalovirus exposure and HLA in healthy donors. Germline lookup yields CDR1 SGHNT and CDR2 YENEEA. After removal of 4 bases from V and 7 bases from J, the junction contained 2 bases not matched to a gene. The CDR3 contains 12 residues. Primers: 60 Vbeta forward and 13 Jbeta reverse. Generated by immunoSEQ multiplex PCR, the TCRdb table keeps only in-frame clones and is missing some. This table holds 150,000 to 180,000 clones, around 75% found once. Sequencing was performed on PBMCs. This TCR was recovered from a man aged 18 to 30 in good health and CMV-seronegative. The chain employs TRBV11-3 and TRBJ2-5; 8 nucleotides match TRBD2. CDR3 amino acids: CASSSGGGTQYF. For the CDR3, the DNA is TGTGCCAGCAGCTCCGGGGGGGGGACCCAGTACTTC.